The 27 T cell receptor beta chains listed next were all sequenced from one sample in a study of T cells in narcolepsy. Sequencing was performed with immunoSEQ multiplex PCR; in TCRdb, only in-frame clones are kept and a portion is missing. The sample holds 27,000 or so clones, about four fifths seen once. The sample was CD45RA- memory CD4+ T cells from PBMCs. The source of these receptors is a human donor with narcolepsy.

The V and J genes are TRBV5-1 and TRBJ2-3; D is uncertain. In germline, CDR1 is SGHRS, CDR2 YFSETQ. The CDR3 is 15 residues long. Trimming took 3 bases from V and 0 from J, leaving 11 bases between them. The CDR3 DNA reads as TGCGCCAGCAGCTCCGGAACTACTAGCACAGATACGCAGTATTTT. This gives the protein CASSSGTTSTDTQYF. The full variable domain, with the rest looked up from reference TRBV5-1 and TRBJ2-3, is KAGVTQTPRYLIKTRGQQVTLSCSPISGHRSVSWYQQTPGQGLQFLFEYFSETQRNKGNFPGRFSGRQFSNSRSEMNVSTLELGDSALYLCASSSGTTSTDTQYFGPGTRLTVL.

CDR3 coding DNA: TGTGCCAGCAGCTTAGGACTAGCGGGTGAGACCCAGTACTTC. This gives the protein CASSLGLAGETQYF. The J gene is TRBJ2-5, the V gene TRBV11-3, with TRBD2 matching 10 bases. This CDR3 comprises 14 residues. The junction had 1 base not matched to a gene; V was cut back by 1 base and J by 5 bases. Per germline, CDR1 SGHNT and CDR2 YENEEA.

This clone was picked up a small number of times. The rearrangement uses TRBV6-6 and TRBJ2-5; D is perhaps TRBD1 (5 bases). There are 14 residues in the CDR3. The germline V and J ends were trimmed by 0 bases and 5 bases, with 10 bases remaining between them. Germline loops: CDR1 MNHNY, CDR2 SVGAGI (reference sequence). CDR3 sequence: CASSYSGQGETQYF. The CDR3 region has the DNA TGTGCCAGCAGTTACTCCGGGCAGGGCGAGACCCAGTACTTC.

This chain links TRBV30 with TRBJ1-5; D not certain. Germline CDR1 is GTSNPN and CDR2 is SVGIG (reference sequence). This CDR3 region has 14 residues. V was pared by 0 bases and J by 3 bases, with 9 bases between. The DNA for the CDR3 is TGTGCCTGGAGTGTATCTTCCCCCAATCAGCCCCAGCATTTT. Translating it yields CAWSVSSPNQPQHF.

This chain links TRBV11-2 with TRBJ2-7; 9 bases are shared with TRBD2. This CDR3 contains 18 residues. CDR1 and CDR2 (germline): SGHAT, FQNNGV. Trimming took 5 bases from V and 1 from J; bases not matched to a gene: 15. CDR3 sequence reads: CASSPVGRGRGGSYEQYF. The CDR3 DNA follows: TGTGCCAGCAGCCCAGTCGGGCGAGGGCGGGGGGGGTCCTACGAGCAGTACTTC.

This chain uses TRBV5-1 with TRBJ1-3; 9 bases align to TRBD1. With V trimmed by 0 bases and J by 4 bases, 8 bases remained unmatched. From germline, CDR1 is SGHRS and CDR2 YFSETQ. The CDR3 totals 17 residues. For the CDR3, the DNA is TGCGCCAGCAGCTTGGAGACAGGGGGGATCGCCGGAAACACCATATATTTT. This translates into CASSLETGGIAGNTIYF.

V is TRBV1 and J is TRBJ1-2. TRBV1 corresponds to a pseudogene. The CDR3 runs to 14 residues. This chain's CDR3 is CTSSQDGTTYGYTF. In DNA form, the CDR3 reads TGCACCAGCAGCCAAGACGGAACTACCTATGGCTACACCTTC.

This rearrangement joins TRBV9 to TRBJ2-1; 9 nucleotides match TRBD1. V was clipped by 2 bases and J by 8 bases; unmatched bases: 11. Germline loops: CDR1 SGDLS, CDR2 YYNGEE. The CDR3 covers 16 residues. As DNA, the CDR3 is TGTGCCAGCAGCGTGTTCCCGGGACAGGGTAGGGATGAGCAGTTCTTC. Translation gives CASSVFPGQGRDEQFF.

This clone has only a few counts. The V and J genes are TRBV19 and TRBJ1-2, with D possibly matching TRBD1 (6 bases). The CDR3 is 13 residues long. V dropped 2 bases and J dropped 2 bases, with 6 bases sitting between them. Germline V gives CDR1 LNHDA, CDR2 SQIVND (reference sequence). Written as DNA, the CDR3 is TGTGCCAGTAGTATAACAGGGAACTATGGCTACACCTTC. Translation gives CASSITGNYGYTF.

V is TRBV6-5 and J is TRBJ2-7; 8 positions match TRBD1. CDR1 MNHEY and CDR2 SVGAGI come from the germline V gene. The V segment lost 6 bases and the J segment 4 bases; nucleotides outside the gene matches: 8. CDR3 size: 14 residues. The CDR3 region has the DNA TGTGCCAGCAGAAGAGGGACAGGAAGATACGAGCAGTACTTC. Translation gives CASRRGTGRYEQYF.

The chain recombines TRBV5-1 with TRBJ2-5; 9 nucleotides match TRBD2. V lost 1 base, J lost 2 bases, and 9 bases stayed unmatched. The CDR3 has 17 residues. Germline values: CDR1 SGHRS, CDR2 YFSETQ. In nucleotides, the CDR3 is TGCGCCAGCAGCTTGACGGGGTTGACTAGCGGACAAGAGACCCAGTACTTC. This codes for CASSLTGLTSGQETQYF.

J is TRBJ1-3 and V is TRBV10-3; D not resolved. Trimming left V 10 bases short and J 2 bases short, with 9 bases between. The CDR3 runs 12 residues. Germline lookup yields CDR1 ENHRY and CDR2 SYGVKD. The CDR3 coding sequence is TGTGCCACCGGGAGACCTGGAAACACCATATATTTT. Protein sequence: CATGRPGNTIYF.

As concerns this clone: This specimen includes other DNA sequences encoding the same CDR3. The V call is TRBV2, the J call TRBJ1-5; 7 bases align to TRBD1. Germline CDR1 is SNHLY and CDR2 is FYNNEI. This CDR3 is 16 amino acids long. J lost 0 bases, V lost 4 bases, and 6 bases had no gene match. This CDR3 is CASSGQGGRSNQPQHF. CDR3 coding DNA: TGTGCCAGCAGTGGTCAAGGGGGCCGTAGCAATCAGCCCCAGCATTTT.

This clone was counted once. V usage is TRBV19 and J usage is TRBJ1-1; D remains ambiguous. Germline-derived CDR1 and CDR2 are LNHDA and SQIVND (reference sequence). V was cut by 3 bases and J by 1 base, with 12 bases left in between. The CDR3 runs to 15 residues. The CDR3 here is CASSMGGIANTEAFF. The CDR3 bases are TGTGCCAGTAGTATGGGCGGAATAGCGAACACTGAAGCTTTCTTT.

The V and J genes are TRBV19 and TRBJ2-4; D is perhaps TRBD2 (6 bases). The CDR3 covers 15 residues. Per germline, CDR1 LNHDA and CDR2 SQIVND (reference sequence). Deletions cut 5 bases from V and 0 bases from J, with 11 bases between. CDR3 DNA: TGTGCCAGTAGTCGTGGGGGGTTAGCCAAAAACATTCAGTACTTC. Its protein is CASSRGGLAKNIQYF.

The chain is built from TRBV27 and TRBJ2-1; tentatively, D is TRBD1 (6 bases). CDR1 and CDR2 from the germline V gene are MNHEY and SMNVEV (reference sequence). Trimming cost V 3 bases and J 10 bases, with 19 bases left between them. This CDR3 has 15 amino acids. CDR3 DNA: TGTGCCAGCAGTTTCTCGACAGGAAACTCGGGGGAGCAGTTCTTC. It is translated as CASSFSTGNSGEQFF.

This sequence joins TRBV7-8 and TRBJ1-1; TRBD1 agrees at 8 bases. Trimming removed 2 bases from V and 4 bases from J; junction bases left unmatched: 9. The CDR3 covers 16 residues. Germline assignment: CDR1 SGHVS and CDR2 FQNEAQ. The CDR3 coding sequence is TGTGCCAGCAGCTTACTCTCACAGGGGGGTAGCACTGAAGCTTTCTTT. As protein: CASSLLSQGGSTEAFF.

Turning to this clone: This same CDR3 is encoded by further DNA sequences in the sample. The CDR3 sequence: CASSFSGTSGNNEQFF. CDR3 coding DNA: TGCGCCAGCAGCTTTTCCGGGACTAGCGGAAACAATGAGCAGTTCTTC. V usage is TRBV5-1 and J usage is TRBJ2-1, with TRBD2 matching over 11 bases. The CDR3 has 16 amino acids. Germline-derived CDR1 and CDR2 are SGHRS and YFSETQ. V dropped 2 bases and J dropped 5; count of bases not matched to a gene: 6.

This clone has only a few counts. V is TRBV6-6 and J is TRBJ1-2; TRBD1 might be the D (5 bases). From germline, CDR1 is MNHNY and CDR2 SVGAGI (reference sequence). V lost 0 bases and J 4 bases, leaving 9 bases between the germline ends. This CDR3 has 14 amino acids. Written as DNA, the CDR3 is TGTGCCAGCAGTTACTCAGGGGACTTCTATGGCTACACCTTC. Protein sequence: CASSYSGDFYGYTF.

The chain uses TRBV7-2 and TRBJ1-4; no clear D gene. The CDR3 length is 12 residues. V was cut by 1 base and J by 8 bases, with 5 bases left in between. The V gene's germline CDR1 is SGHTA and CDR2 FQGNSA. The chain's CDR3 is CASSLGEEKLFF. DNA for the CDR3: TGTGCCAGCAGCTTAGGGGAGGAAAAACTGTTTTTT.

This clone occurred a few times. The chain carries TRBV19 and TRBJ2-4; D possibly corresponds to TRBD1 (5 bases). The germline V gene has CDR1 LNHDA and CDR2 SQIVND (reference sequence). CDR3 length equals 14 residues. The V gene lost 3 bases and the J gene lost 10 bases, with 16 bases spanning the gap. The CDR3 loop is CASSIRRDTGIQYF. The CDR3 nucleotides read TGTGCCAGTAGTATTCGCAGGGATACAGGAATTCAGTACTTC.

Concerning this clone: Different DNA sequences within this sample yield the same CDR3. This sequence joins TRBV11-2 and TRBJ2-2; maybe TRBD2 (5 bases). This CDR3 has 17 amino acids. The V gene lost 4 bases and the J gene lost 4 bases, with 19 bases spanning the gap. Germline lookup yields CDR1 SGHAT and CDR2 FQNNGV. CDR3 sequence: CASSSLRGPRTTGELFF. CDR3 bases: TGTGCCAGCAGCTCACTCCGGGGTCCGCGGACCACCGGGGAGCTGTTTTTT.

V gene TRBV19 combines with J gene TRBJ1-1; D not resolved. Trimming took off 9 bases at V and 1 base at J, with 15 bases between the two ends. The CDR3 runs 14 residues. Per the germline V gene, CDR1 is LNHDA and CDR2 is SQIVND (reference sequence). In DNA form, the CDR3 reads TGTGCCAGCTTAAACGTAAGATCGAACACTGAAGCTTTCTTT. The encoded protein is CASLNVRSNTEAFF.

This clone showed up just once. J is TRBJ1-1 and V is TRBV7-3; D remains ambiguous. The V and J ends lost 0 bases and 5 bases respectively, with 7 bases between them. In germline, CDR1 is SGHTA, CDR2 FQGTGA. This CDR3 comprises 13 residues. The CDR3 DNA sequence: TGTGCCAGCAGCTTAACACGGGATACTGAAGCTTTCTTT. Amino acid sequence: CASSLTRDTEAFF.

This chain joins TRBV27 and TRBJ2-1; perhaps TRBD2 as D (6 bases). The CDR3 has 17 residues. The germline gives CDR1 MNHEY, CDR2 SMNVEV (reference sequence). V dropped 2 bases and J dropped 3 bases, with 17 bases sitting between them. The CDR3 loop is CASSLPTPAGFYNEQFF. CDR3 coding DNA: TGTGCCAGCAGTTTACCAACCCCGGCGGGGTTCTACAATGAGCAGTTCTTC.

CDR3 DNA: TGTGCCAGCAGTGATTTGGGGGGACTGTCCTACGAGCAGTACTTC. Protein sequence: CASSDLGGLSYEQYF. The chain employs TRBV6-1 and TRBJ2-7; perhaps TRBD2 as D (6 bases). Germline CDR1 reads MNHNS; CDR2 reads SASEGT. This CDR3 contains 15 residues. Trimming took off 3 bases at V and 1 base at J, with 13 bases between the two ends.

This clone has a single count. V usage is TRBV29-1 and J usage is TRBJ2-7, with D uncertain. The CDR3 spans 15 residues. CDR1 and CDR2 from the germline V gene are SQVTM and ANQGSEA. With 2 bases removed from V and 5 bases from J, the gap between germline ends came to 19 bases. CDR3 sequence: CSVESSKEAMDEQYF. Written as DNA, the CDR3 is TGCAGCGTTGAAAGTAGCAAAGAGGCAATGGACGAGCAGTACTTC.